This T cell receptor (beta chain) was sequenced during a study of T cell changes during pregnancy in multiple sclerosis. Sequencing was performed with immunoSEQ multiplex PCR; in TCRdb, only in-frame clones are kept and a portion is missing. Found here are around 80,000 clones, 85% to 95% of them singletons; the top ten hold 0.8% to 1%. Germline V CDR1 and CDR2: SGHTA, FQGNSA. V lost 7 bases, J lost 5 bases, and 10 bases stayed unmatched. The CDR3 has 14 residues. This chain connects TRBV7-2 to TRBJ2-5; 7 positions agree with TRBD1. This specimen was peripheral blood, taken in the second trimester of pregnancy. This TCR derives from a female donor in good health, enrolled as a control in a pregnancy study. The CDR3 reads CASNRQGSKETQYF. Written as DNA, the CDR3 is TGTGCCAGCAACCGACAGGGATCGAAGGAGACCCAGTACTTC.